This passage covers 16 T cell receptor beta chains from one sample sequenced in a study of neurological immune-mediated disorders. One entry per CDR3 protein results from TCRdb running MiXCR on the 5' RACE reads. This repertoire shows approximately 68,000 distinct CDR3 sequences, about 5% found once; its top ten account for roughly 2.2%. Sequenced sample: PBMCs. Receptors were obtained from a woman in her 70s with multiple sclerosis.

This clonotype has ten or more counts. The V gene is TRBV5-1, the J gene TRBJ2-7; 9 nucleotides align to TRBD1. The CDR3 extends over 14 amino acids. The germline V gene encodes CDR1 SGHRS and CDR2 YFSETQ. The V segment lost 4 bases and the J segment 4 bases; nucleotides outside the gene matches: 6. The CDR3 loop reads CASSLGTGMYEQYF. The CDR3 DNA reads TGCGCCAGCAGCCTCGGGACAGGGATGTACGAGCAGTACTTC. The full variable domain, rest sourced from reference TRBV5-1 and TRBJ2-7, is KAGVTQTPRYLIKTRGQQVTLSCSPISGHRSVSWYQQTPGQGLQFLFEYFSETQRNKGNFPGRFSGRQFSNSRSEMNVSTLELGDSALYLCASSLGTGMYEQYFGPGTRLTVT.

This clonotype showed up many times. The gene calls are TRBV12-3 or TRBV12-4 and TRBJ2-2; 13 bases are a match to TRBD2. The V and J ends lost 7 bases and 4 bases, in that order; junction bases with no gene match: 6. The CDR3 is 16 amino acids. Here the CDR3 reads CASNPGLAGFTGELFF. The CDR3 bases are TGTGCCAGCAACCCGGGACTAGCGGGATTCACCGGGGAGCTGTTTTTT.

This clonotype was counted between two and nine times. The rearrangement links TRBV30 to TRBJ1-1; D possibly corresponds to TRBD1 (5 bases). The germline CDR1 and CDR2 sequences are GTSNPN and SVGIG (reference sequence). CDR3 size: 12 residues. The V end was cut by 8 bases, the J end by 1 base, with 11 bases between. CDR3 protein: CAGAQGNTEAFF. The CDR3 DNA follows: TGTGCCGGGGCCCAGGGGAACACTGAAGCTTTCTTT.

This clonotype was observed many times. The chain employs TRBV11-2 and TRBJ2-7; the D gene is possibly TRBD1 (5 bases). V dropped 6 bases and J dropped 5 bases, with 17 bases sitting between them. The length of the CDR3 is 14 residues. Germline CDR1 SGHAT, CDR2 FQNNGV. CDR3 DNA sequence: TGTGCCAGCAGACCATCCGACAGTTTCAACGAGCAGTACTTC. Translating gives CASRPSDSFNEQYF.

The V and J genes are TRBV9 and TRBJ2-1; D gene ambiguous. Per the germline V gene, CDR1 is SGDLS and CDR2 is YYNGEE. The CDR3 has 16 amino acids. Trimming cost V 3 bases and J 5 bases, with 18 bases left between them. The CDR3 DNA follows: TGTGCCAGCAGCGAGGACCCCACCGCGAGTCACAATGAGCAGTTCTTC. Amino acids: CASSEDPTASHNEQFF.

This clonotype was seen ten or more times. The J gene is TRBJ2-5, the V gene TRBV7-2; no definite D call. The V and J ends lost 5 bases and 5 bases respectively, with 12 bases between them. This CDR3 contains 13 residues. CDR1 is SGHTA, CDR2 FQGNSA, per germline. The chain's CDR3 is CASSRNHGETQYF. In DNA, the CDR3 is TGTGCCAGCAGCCGGAACCATGGGGAGACCCAGTACTTC. The full variable domain, with the rest looked up from reference TRBV7-2 and TRBJ2-5, is GAGVSQSPSNKVTEKGKDVELRCDPISGHTALYWYRQSLGQGLEFLIYFQGNSAPDKSGLPSDRFSAERTGGSVSTLTIQRTQQEDSAVYLCASSRNHGETQYFGPGTRLLVL.

This clonotype appeared many times. The V gene is TRBV9, the J gene TRBJ1-2, with D hard to call. V was pared by 5 bases and J by 1 base, with 3 bases between. Germline lookup yields CDR1 SGDLS and CDR2 YYNGEE. The CDR3 is 11 residues long. Written as DNA, the CDR3 is TGTGCCAGCAGTGATAACTATGGCTACACCTTC. The encoded protein is CASSDNYGYTF.

This clonotype was seen at least ten times. The V call is TRBV20-1, the J call TRBJ2-1; 10 nucleotides match TRBD2. Germline-derived CDR1 and CDR2 are DFQATT and SNEGSKA (reference sequence). The V and J ends lost 1 base and 8 bases, in that order; junction bases with no gene match: 5. The CDR3 runs to 14 residues. The CDR3 spells CSARVSGRGDEQFF. The CDR3, as DNA: TGCAGTGCTAGAGTGAGCGGGAGGGGGGATGAGCAGTTCTTC.

This clonotype was seen ten or more times. The chain recombines TRBV7-2 with TRBJ1-4; tentatively, D is TRBD1 (6 bases). V was cut by 5 bases and J by 7 bases, with 14 bases left in between. The CDR3 totals 14 residues. Germline lookup yields CDR1 SGHTA and CDR2 FQGNSA. CDR3 protein: CASSPIGGGEKLFF. As DNA, the CDR3 is TGTGCCAGCAGCCCCATAGGGGGAGGTGAAAAACTGTTTTTT.

This clonotype was seen ten or more times. The genes are TRBV7-9 and TRBJ2-6; D assignment may be TRBD1 or TRBD2 (5 bases each). CDR3 length: 14 amino acids. Looked up from germline, CDR1 is SEHNR and CDR2 is FQNEAQ (reference sequence). V lost 6 bases and J 0 bases, leaving 6 bases between the germline ends. The CDR3 spells CASRRGSGANVLTF. In DNA form, the CDR3 reads TGTGCCAGCAGGAGGGGCTCTGGGGCCAACGTCCTGACTTTC. The full variable domain, in which reference TRBV7-9 and TRBJ2-6 provide the parts outside the CDR3, is DTGVSQNPRHKITKRGQNVTFRCDPISEHNRLYWYRQTLGQGPEFLTYFQNEAQLEKSRLLSDRFSAERPKGSFSTLEIQRTEQGDSAMYLCASRRGSGANVLTFGAGSRLTVL.

This clonotype showed up many times. The chain links TRBV20-1 to TRBJ2-7, with 9 positions matching TRBD2. Germline CDR1 and CDR2: DFQATT and SNEGSKA (reference sequence). The CDR3 length is 15 residues. J gave up 2 bases and V 0 bases, and 5 bases lay outside the gene matches. CDR3 in amino acids: CSARDGLAFPYEQYF. Here the CDR3 DNA reads TGCAGTGCTAGAGATGGACTAGCGTTCCCCTACGAGCAGTACTTC.

A word on this clonotype: Since a much larger clone is just one base distant, this may be a read error. This chain links TRBV6-2 or TRBV6-3 with TRBJ1-2; D is uncertain. V was clipped by 10 bases and J by 6 bases, with 18 bases between them. Germline-derived CDR1 and CDR2 are MNHEY and SVGEGT. The CDR3 totals 13 residues. CDR3 in amino acids: CAISETGVHGYTF. The CDR3 DNA reads as TGTGCCATCTCCGAGACCGGGGTCCATGGCTACACCTTC.

This clonotype was picked up many times. This chain links TRBV5-5 with TRBJ1-6, with unresolved D. V dropped 1 base and J dropped 7 bases, with 15 bases sitting between them. The germline CDR1 and CDR2 sequences are SGHKS and YYEKEE (reference sequence). The CDR3 runs 16 residues. This CDR3 is CASSLSAGSLNSPLHF. The DNA for the CDR3 is TGTGCCAGCAGCTTGTCAGCCGGGAGCCTCAATTCACCCCTCCACTTT.

The chain is built from TRBV5-1 and TRBJ1-1; D remains unclear. Per germline, CDR1 SGHRS and CDR2 YFSETQ. This CDR3 region has 13 residues. Deletions cut 0 bases from V and 6 bases from J, with 9 bases between. The CDR3: CASSLATGSEAFF. CDR3 in DNA: TGCGCCAGCAGCTTGGCCACGGGTTCTGAAGCTTTCTTT.

Many counts were recorded for this clonotype. V is TRBV29-1 and J is TRBJ2-7; D gene uncertain. The CDR3 totals 13 residues. Trimming took off 1 base at V and 0 bases at J, with 7 bases between the two ends. Germline V CDR1 and CDR2: SQVTM, ANQGSEA. CDR3 residues: CSVEGDDSYEQYF. The CDR3 nucleotides are TGCAGCGTTGAAGGTGACGACTCCTACGAGCAGTACTTC.

This clonotype was counted many times. The chain uses TRBV12-3 or TRBV12-4 and TRBJ2-1; 7 bases align to TRBD1. V lost 6 bases and J lost 5; bases outside the gene matches: 4. This CDR3 comprises 13 residues. CDR3 protein: CASRPGQNNEQFF. CDR3 in DNA: TGTGCCAGCAGGCCGGGACAGAACAATGAGCAGTTCTTC.